The clone carrying this TCR beta chain was found a few times. This CDR3 is built from 12 residues. In germline, CDR1 is GTSNPN, CDR2 SVGIG (reference sequence). The V gene lost 2 bases and the J gene lost 7 bases, with 9 bases spanning the gap. What was amplified from RNA transcripts were TCR beta CDR3 regions. When the TCR CDR3 underwent first-round RT-PCR, the HTBI primer set was used. Each CDR3 protein gets one entry after TCRdb re-called the multiplex PCR reads with MiXCR. Here the sample spans around 350,000 distinct CDR3 sequences, roughly 25% being singletons. These data belong to a study of T cells in Graves' hyperthyroidism and ophthalmopathy.

The TCR sequence derives from a man in his forties or fifties with Graves' hyperthyroidism. V usage is TRBV30 and J usage is TRBJ2-1; D call uncertain. The sequencing input was blood. The CDR3 DNA reads as TGTGCCTGGAGTCTAAATTTTAATGAGCAGTTCTTC. Encoded protein: CAWSLNFNEQFF.